This T cell receptor beta chain appears in the sequencing data of a study of spatial heterogeneity in lung cancer. About the research overall: The count of detected beta-chain sequences consistently exceeded that of alpha-chain sequences.

A unique molecular identifier was carried by every single TCR cDNA molecule. TCRdb re-derived calls from the 5' RACE reads in MiXCR, one entry per CDR3 protein. Among 24,000 or so distinct CDR3 sequences listed, 8.8% were seen once. CDR1 is SGHRS and CDR2 is YFSETQ in the germline V gene. V dropped 0 bases and J dropped 3 bases, with 6 bases sitting between them. The CDR3 covers 13 residues. Study results and limitations: One measure, the expanded intratumoral alpha and beta TCR count, tracked tumor mutation counts.

Regarding time point: sample taken at primary tumor resection. Samples were donated by 72 untreated early-stage non-small cell lung cancer patients. Whole RNA from tumor, nontumor lung or frozen PBMC was sequenced unsorted. On this clonotype: What it recognizes is unknown.

Sample: lung tumor tissue, taken at surgery. V usage is TRBV5-1 and J usage is TRBJ1-2; D possibly corresponds to TRBD1 (6 bases). The clonotype was recovered from a male donor with early-stage non-small cell lung cancer. The CDR3 spells CASSLAGDYGYTF. DNA of the CDR3: TGCGCCAGCAGCTTGGCAGGGGACTATGGCTACACCTTC.